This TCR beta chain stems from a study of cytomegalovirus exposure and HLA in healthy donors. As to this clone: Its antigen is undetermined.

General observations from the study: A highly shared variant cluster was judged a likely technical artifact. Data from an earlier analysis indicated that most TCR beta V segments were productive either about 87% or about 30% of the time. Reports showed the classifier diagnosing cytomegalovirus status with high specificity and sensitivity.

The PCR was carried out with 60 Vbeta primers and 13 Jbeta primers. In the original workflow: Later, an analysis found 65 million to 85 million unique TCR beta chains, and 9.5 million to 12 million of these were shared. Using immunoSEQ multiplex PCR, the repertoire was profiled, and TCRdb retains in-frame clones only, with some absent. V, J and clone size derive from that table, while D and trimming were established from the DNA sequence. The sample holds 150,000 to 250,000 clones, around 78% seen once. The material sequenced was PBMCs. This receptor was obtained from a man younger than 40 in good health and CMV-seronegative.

Here the CDR3 DNA reads TGTGCTAGTGGTTTGGTAACCCGACAGGGAGCAGATACGCAGTATTTT. Amino acid sequence: CASGLVTRQGADTQYF. This sequence joins TRBV12-5 and TRBJ2-3; 7 positions match TRBD1. CDR3 length: 16 amino acids. Germline assignment: CDR1 LGHNT and CDR2 FRNRAP. J gave up 4 bases and V 0 bases, and 7 bases lay outside the gene matches.